This record looks at one T cell receptor (beta chain) sequence and its context. This clone was counted between two and nine times. It has no known antigen specificity. One base away there is no much larger clone; base qualities are not given. This entry belongs to a study of shared clonotypes between healthy human individuals (dated by TCRdb to 2018 to 2020). In the study overall: The cohort included three men and two women between 18 and 49 years of age. For each donor, CD4 naive and CD4 memory were each run on three plates, CD8 naive on two plates, and CD8 memory on one plate. To estimate repertoire size and how much clonotypes are shared between individuals, the study performed deep sequencing of blood TCR repertoires from a handful of healthy adults. To increase sequencing depth and limit assay-specific biases, TCR repertoire library preparation and sequencing were carried out by different laboratories using diverse techniques. Each donor's leukapheresis produced roughly between roughly 0.85 and 10 billion PBMCs.

The donors were healthy, HIV-negative adults with no recently reported acute infections or vaccinations. Every donor was a Caucasian adult residing in Nashville, Tennessee, USA. CD4+ T cells were enriched by magnetic negative selection, after which naive cells were positively selected on CD45RA and the negative fraction was taken as the memory subset. Blood was collected by leukapheresis, and PBMCs were isolated by Ficoll-Histopaque density gradient centrifugation and then cryopreserved in liquid nitrogen vapor phase. Purity and quantity of every magnetically sorted T cell population were checked by analytical flow cytometry. From each sorted fraction, genomic DNA was isolated and quantified by UV absorbance on a Nanodrop 2000c. For this chain, trimming is 6 bases at the V end and 7 bases at the J end, and the number of junction bases without a gene match is 9. Looking up the germline V gene (reference sequence) yields CDR1 GTSNPN and CDR2 SVGIG. From cysteine to phenylalanine, the CDR3 is 12 amino acids long. The read is trimmed to its CDR3 DNA, 36 bases read in frame from base 1.

Using the deep immunoSEQ assay, TCR CDR3 regions were amplified from genomic DNA by multiplex PCR. For each cell subset, the extracted genomic DNA was distributed evenly across all wells of several immunoSEQ 96-well plates, and each plate served as one replicate. For sorted subsets, each replicate PCR was loaded with approximately 200 ng genomic DNA, equivalent to 25,000 to 35,000 T cell genomes. Purified libraries were quantified with a Qubit 3.0 fluorometer, sized on a Bioanalyzer 2100, and re-quantified with the KAPA Library Quantification kit. A separate single-read 150-cycle Illumina NextSeq 550 flow cell was used to sequence each immunoSEQ 96-well plate. Concerning the study's data processing: Because the immunoSEQ output included only junctional sequences and no quality scores, the filtering could not be the same as the filtering used for full-length reads. Sequences were annotated with PyIR, a Python wrapper for IgBLAST v1.9, and V/J genes and CDR3 were assigned using IMGT germline references. Reads were filtered out if the reads had weak V/J assignments (E-value above 1e-6), no CDR3, stop codons, out-of-frame junctions, or ambiguous translated residues. V3J clonotypes were defined as sequences sharing the same inferred V gene, J gene, and CDR3 amino acid sequence. To compute the percentage overlap between repertoires, the number of shared unique clonotypes was divided by the size of the smaller repertoire. Three approaches were used to assess repertoire richness: RTK rarefaction, the Chao1 estimator, and Recon v2.1 estimates of unobserved clonotypes. Generation probabilities were computed with OLGA for all TCRbeta clonotypes obtained by the gDNA method from four donors. This immuneACCESS table, as held by TCRdb, lists in-frame sequences with V and J called but not all clones. Of the missing ones, under half trace to an unresolved V gene in checked studies; the others have no known cause. From that table come the V and J calls and clone size; the DNA was used to work out D and trimming. This sample has some 1,100,000 clones in its table, and around 78% of those were observed once. Of the sample, roughly 0.56% falls within the top ten clones.

Results the study describes overall, beyond this receptor: Sampling was restricted to blood, and TCR repertoires in tissues likely differ from the TCR repertoires found in blood. Rarefaction of sorted-subset datasets indicated incomplete sequencing despite the large sequencing depth. Compared with non-shared clonotypes, the clonotypes found in all four sorted-subset donors had higher generation probabilities. Because the study included only a small number of donors, the genetic and exposure-history diversity represented was limited. Larger estimated clonotype richness was generally found for naive subsets than for memory subsets. Pairwise subsampling indicated that sequencing depth was expected to affect the degree of clonotype sharing among donors. Sharing across a few donors was observed for about 5% of naive CD4, 3.5% of naive CD8, about 2.3% of memory CD4, and around 0.42% of memory CD8 clonotypes.

Sequenced sample: memory CD4+ T cells from PBMCs. Read against the paper, the sample's cell subset or site label means: CD45RA-negative fraction. Here the chain combines TRBV30 and TRBJ2-7; TRBD1 lines up with 7 middle nucleotides. The receptor was derived from a man between 18 and 29 years old in good health. Some clones in this sample may be carry-over from other donors' samples. CDR3 loop: CACKGAWGEQYF. The bases read TGTGCCTGTAAGGGGGCCTGGGGAGAGCAGTACTTC. Reference TRBV30 and TRBJ2-7 proteins supply the regions before and after the CDR3; the full variable domain is: SQTIHQWPATLVQPVGSPLSLECTVEGTSNPNLYWYRQAAGRGLQLLFYSVGIGQISSEVPQNLSASRPQDRQFILSSKKLLLSDSGFYLCACKGAWGEQYFGPGTRLTVT.